This T cell receptor beta chain comes out of a study of technical replicates of blood from several donors (dated 2017 in TCRdb). Comments on this clone: Its antigen remains undetermined. Per-base quality was not reported, and no clone a single base away is much larger than it.

The method was the immunoSEQ multiplex PCR assay. TCRdb holds this immuneACCESS table with in-frame rearrangements only. Some clones are missing; in checked studies, unresolved V genes explain under half, and the rest has no known cause. The sample profile shows 75,000 to 95,000 clones; about nine tenths of them were found once. The ten largest clones capture more than 0.25% of the sample. Taken from cysteine to phenylalanine, the CDR3 has 16 residues. Just CDR3 DNA is preserved here, 48 bases in frame from base 1. Between the V and J ends, shortened by 0 bases and 5 bases respectively, the junction contains 16 bases. The germline V gene provides CDR1 MNHEY and CDR2 SVGAGI.

This TCR derives from a human donor in good health. The chain is made from TRBV6-5 and TRBJ2-5; the D segment could be TRBD2, given 6 matching bases. Input material: T cells isolated from PBMCs. For the CDR3, the sequence is CASSYSKFSGTETQYF. The DNA reads TGTGCCAGCAGTTACTCGAAGTTTTCAGGGACTGAGACCCAGTACTTC.